In its sample, the clone carrying this T cell receptor beta chain was seen many times. No antigen is known for it. Patients having uncontrolled infection, another autoimmune disease, pregnancy or lactation were not included. This sample was taken from a study of T cells in Graves' hyperthyroidism and ophthalmopathy. Turning to the study itself: Peripheral blood specimens were obtained at initial diagnosis, prior to any treatment. Study findings and constraints: Blood shared most expanded thyroid clonotypes above 0.001. Ophthalmopathy was distinguished from stable hyperthyroidism by 13 V-J signatures.

RNA transcripts were the template for amplifying TCR beta CDR3 regions. The TCR CDR3 was amplified in a first-round RT-PCR using the HTBI primer set. MiXCR was run by TCRdb on the multiplex PCR reads, yielding one entry per CDR3 protein. The sample has around 290,000 distinct CDR3 sequences; over 15% are singletons. The germline V gene has CDR1 MNHNS and CDR2 SASEGT. V was cut by 5 bases and J by 4 bases, with 15 bases left in between. This CDR3 comprises 15 residues. The V call is TRBV6-1, the J call TRBJ2-1, with D possibly called TRBD1 or TRBD2 (6 bases each). Sequenced input: blood. The TCR originated in a woman aged 55-69 years with Graves' ophthalmopathy. The CDR3 region is CASSWGAGLYNEQFF. CDR3 nucleotide sequence: TGTGCCAGCAGTTGGGGGGCCGGCCTTTACAATGAGCAGTTCTTC.